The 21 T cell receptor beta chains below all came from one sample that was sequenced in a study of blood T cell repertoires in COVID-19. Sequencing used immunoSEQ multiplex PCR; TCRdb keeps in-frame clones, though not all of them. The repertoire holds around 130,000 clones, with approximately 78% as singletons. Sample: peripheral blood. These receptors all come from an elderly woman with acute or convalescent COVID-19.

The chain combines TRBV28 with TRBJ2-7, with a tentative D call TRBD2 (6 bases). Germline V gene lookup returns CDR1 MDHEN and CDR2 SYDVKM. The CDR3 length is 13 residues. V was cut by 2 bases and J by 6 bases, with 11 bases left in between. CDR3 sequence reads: CASSLSRGGEQYF. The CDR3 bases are TGTGCCAGCAGTTTAAGTCGGGGAGGCGAGCAGTACTTC. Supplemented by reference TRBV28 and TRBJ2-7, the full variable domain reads DVKVTQSSRYLVKRTGEKVFLECVQDMDHENMFWYRQDPGLGLRLIYFSYDVKMKEKGDIPEGYSVSREKKERFSLILESASTNQTSMYLCASSLSRGGEQYFGPGTRLTVT.

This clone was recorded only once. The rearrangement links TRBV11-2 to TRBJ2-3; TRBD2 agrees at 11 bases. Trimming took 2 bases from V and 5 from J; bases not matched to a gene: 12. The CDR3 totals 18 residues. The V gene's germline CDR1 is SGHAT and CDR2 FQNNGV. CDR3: CASSLRQGTSGSLDTQYF. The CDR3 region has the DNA TGTGCCAGCAGCTTACGCCAGGGGACTAGCGGTTCTTTAGATACGCAGTATTTT.

The CDR3 DNA follows: TGTGCCATCGGGGGGACTCCGAACACCGGGGAGCTGTTTTTT. Protein sequence: CAIGGTPNTGELFF. The chain links TRBV10-3 to TRBJ2-2, with D possibly matching TRBD2 (6 bases). Trimming pared 8 bases from V and 0 bases from J, leaving 10 bases between. Germline lookup yields CDR1 ENHRY and CDR2 SYGVKD. The CDR3 is 14 amino acids.

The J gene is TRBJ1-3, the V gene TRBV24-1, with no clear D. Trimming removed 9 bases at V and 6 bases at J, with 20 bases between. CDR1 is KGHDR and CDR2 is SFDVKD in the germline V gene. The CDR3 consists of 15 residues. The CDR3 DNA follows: TGTGCCACCGATACTGAATTACGGCGGGAAAACACCATATATTTT. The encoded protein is CATDTELRRENTIYF.

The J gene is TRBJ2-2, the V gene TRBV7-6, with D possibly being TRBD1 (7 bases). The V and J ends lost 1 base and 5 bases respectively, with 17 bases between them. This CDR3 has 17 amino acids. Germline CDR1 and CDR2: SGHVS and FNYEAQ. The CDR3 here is CASSLVVRRGATGELFF. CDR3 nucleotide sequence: TGTGCCAGCAGCTTAGTTGTTCGCAGGGGGGCTACCGGGGAGCTGTTTTTT.

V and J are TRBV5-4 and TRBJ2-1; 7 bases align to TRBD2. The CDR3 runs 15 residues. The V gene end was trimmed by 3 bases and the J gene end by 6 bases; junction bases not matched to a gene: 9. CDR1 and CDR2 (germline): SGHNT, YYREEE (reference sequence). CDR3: CASSSPGTTFNEQFF. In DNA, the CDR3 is TGTGCCAGCAGCTCCCCCGGGACTACTTTCAATGAGCAGTTCTTC.

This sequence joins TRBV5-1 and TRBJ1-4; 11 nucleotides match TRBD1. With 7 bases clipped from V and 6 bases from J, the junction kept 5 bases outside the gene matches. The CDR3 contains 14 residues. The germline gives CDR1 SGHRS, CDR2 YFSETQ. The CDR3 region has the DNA TGCGCCAGCCGCGGGACAGGGGGTGATGAAAAACTGTTTTTT. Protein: CASRGTGGDEKLFF.

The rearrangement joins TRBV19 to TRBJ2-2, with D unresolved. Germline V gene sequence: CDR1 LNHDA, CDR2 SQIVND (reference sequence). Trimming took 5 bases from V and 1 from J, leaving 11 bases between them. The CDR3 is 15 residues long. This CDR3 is CASSAPRRNTGELFF. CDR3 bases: TGTGCCAGTAGTGCTCCGAGGAGGAACACCGGGGAGCTGTTTTTT.

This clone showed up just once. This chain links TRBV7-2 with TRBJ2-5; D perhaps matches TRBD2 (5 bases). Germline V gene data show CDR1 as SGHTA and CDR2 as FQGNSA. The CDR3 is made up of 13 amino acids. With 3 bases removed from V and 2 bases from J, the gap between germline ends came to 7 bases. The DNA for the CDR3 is TGTGCCAGCAGCTTCGGACTTCAAGAGACCCAGTACTTC. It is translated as CASSFGLQETQYF.

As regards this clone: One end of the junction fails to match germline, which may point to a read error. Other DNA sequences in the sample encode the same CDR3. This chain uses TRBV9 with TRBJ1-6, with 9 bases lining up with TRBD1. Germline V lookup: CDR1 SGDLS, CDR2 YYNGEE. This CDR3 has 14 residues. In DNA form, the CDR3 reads TGTGCCAGCAGGGGGGACAGGGCAAATTCACCCCTCCATTTT. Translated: CASRGDRANSPLHF.

CDR3 sequence: CASSRWVTSGAYEQYF. The DNA for the CDR3 is TGCGCCAGCAGCCGATGGGTGACTAGCGGGGCCTACGAGCAGTACTTC. V and J are TRBV4-1 and TRBJ2-7, with 11 positions matching TRBD2. Per germline, CDR1 MGHRA and CDR2 YSYEKL. The CDR3 sequence is 16 residues long. V trimming: 4 bases; J trimming: 2 bases; junction bases outside the gene matches: 7.

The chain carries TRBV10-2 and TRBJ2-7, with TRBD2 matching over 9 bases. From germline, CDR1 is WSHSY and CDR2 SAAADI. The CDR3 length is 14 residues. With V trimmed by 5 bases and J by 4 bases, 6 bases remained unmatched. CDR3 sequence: CASSPAGGQYEQYF. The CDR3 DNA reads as TGCGCCAGCAGTCCCGCGGGGGGGCAATACGAGCAGTACTTC.

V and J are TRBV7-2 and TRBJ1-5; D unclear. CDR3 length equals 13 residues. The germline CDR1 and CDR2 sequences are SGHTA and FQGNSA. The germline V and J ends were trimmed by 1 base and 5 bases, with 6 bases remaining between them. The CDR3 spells CASSLVRDQPQHF. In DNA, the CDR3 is TGTGCCAGCAGCTTAGTGAGGGATCAGCCCCAGCATTTT.

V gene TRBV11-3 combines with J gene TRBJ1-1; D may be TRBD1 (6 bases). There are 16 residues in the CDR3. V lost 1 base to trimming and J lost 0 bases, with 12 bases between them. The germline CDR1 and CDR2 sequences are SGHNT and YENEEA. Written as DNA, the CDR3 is TGTGCCAGCAGCTTAGTTACAGGGCCGATGAACACTGAAGCTTTCTTT. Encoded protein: CASSLVTGPMNTEAFF.

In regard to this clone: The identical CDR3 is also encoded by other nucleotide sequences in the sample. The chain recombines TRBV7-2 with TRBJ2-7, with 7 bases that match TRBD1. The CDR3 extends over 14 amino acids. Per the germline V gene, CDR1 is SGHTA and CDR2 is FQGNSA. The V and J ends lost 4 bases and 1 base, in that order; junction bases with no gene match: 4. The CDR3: CASSSDRVSYEQYF. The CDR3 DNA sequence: TGTGCCAGCAGCTCCGACAGGGTTTCCTACGAGCAGTACTTC. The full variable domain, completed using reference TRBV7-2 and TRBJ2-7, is GAGVSQSPSNKVTEKGKDVELRCDPISGHTALYWYRQSLGQGLEFLIYFQGNSAPDKSGLPSDRFSAERTGGSVSTLTIQRTQQEDSAVYLCASSSDRVSYEQYFGPGTRLTVT.

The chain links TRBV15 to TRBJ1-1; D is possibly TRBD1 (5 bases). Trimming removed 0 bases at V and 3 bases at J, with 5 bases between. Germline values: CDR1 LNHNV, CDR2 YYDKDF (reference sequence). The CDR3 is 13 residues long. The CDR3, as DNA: TGTGCCACCAGCAGAGAACAGGACACTGAAGCTTTCTTT. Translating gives CATSREQDTEAFF.

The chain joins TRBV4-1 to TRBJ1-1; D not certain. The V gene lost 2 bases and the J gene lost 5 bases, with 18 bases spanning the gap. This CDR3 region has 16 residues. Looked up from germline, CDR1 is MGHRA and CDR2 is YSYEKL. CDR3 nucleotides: TGCGCCAGCAGCCAATTAGCCAAACTATGGAAAACTGAAGCTTTCTTT. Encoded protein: CASSQLAKLWKTEAFF.

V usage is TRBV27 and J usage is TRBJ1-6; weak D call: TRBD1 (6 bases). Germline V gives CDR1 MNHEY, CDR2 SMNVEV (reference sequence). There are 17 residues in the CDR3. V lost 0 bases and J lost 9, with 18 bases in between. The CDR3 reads CASSLSGGGGRVSPLHF. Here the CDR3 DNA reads TGTGCCAGCAGTTTATCCGGGGGAGGGGGGCGAGTTTCACCCCTCCACTTT.

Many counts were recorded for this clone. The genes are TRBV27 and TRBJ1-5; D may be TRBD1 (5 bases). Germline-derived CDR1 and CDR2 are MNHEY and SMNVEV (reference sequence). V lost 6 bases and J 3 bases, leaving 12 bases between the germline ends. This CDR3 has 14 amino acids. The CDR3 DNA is TGTGCCAGCAGCCCAGGGTTATTCAATCAGCCCCAGCATTTT. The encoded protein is CASSPGLFNQPQHF.

The CDR3 nucleotides are TGTGCCAGCAGCTTATCCACCCGCAGGGGGAGCTACACCTTC. Its translation is CASSLSTRRGSYTF. The chain carries TRBV7-8 and TRBJ1-2; 7 bases are shared with TRBD1. V was pared by 2 bases and J by 9 bases, with 9 bases of the junction left unmatched. From germline, CDR1 is SGHVS and CDR2 FQNEAQ. This CDR3 is built from 14 residues.

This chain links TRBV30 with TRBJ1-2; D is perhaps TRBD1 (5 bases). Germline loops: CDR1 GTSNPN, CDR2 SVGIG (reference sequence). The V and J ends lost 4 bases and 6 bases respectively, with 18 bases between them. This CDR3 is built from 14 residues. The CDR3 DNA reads TGTGCCTGGACCAGGATCGGACGGACAAATGGCTACACCTTC. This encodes CAWTRIGRTNGYTF.